A selection of T cell receptor beta chains follows, all from one sample in a study of memory CD4+ T cells and cytomegalovirus serostatus. Produced via immunoSEQ multiplex PCR; TCRdb's table is partial and in-frame only. The sample shows fewer than 90,000 clones, 78% of them seen only once. Material for sequencing was memory CD4+ T cells from blood. The receptors were sampled from an adult in good health and CMV-seropositive. Each CDR3 is given with its conserved first and last residue. The order of the fields is V gene, D gene, CDR3 length, J gene, clone size, CDR3 DNA, CDR3 protein. The D gene is left open where the match is weak. Clone size appears in some rows only: once, few, many, or a class for an expanded clone.

TRBV28,TRBD1,13,TRBJ1-6,NA,TGTGCCACTAAGTTACAGGGGGCCGGACCCCTCCACTTT,CATKLQGAGPLHF
TRBV18,NA,16,TRBJ1-1,NA,TGTGCCAGCTCACAATCCTACAGGGCTAGTAGCACTGAAGCTTTCTTT,CASSQSYRASSTEAFF
TRBV4-2,NA,13,TRBJ2-5,few,TGTGCCAGCAGCCAAGTGGGAAGAGAGACCCAGTACTTC,CASSQVGRETQYF
TRBV4-3,NA,21,TRBJ2-4,NA,TGCGCCAGCAGCCAAGAACTGTTCGGCGTCGGTAGCGACCTAGCCAAAAACATTCAGTACTTC,CASSQELFGVGSDLAKNIQYF
TRBV5-4,TRBD1,14,TRBJ2-5,NA,TGTGCCAGCAGCTTTCAGGGGGCGAGAGAGACCCAGTACTTC,CASSFQGARETQYF
TRBV5-1,NA,14,TRBJ2-2,NA,TGCGCCAGCAGCTTGGCAGGGGCTGCCGGGGAGCTGTTTTTT,CASSLAGAAGELFF
TRBV10-2,TRBD1,14,TRBJ2-4,NA,TGCGCCAGCAGCCCAGGGGGCGCGGGAAACATTCAGTACTTC,CASSPGGAGNIQYF
TRBV7-2,NA,13,TRBJ2-3,NA,TGTGCCAGCAGTGAAAATAGGGCAGATACGCAGTATTTT,CASSENRADTQYF
TRBV5-1,NA,14,TRBJ1-4,NA,TGCGCCAGCAGCCGCCCCGAAGCGGAAGAAAAACTGTTTTTT,CASSRPEAEEKLFF
TRBV19,NA,11,TRBJ2-3,few,TGTGCTACGCTTACAGGGGATACGCAGTATTTT,CATLTGDTQYF
TRBV6-4,TRBD2,17,TRBJ2-2,NA,TGTGCCAGCAGTGGCGTAGCGGGGTGGGAGAGCACCGGGGAGCTGTTTTTT,CASSGVAGWESTGELFF
TRBV4-1,NA,16,TRBJ2-5,few,TGCGCCAGCAGCCAAGGGGGGGGGCTAAACCAAGAGACCCAGTACTTC,CASSQGGGLNQETQYF
TRBV2,TRBD1,14,TRBJ1-2,NA,TGTGCCAGCTCGCGGGACAGGGGTAACTATGGCTACACCTTC,CASSRDRGNYGYTF
TRBV6-1,NA,12,TRBJ2-5,NA,TGTGCCAGCAGTGAAAGTAGGGAGACCCAGTACTTC,CASSESRETQYF
TRBV28,NA,13,TRBJ2-7,NA,TGTGCCAGCGGGGGGGGCGGGACCTACGAGCAGTACTTC,CASGGGGTYEQYF
TRBV7-9,NA,12,TRBJ2-3,NA,TGTGCCAGCAGCTTACCGACAGATACGCAGTATTTT,CASSLPTDTQYF
TRBV11-2,TRBD2,15,TRBJ2-1,NA,TGTGCCAGCAGCCCGACCTCCCCGGGGGGCAATGAGCAGTTCTTC,CASSPTSPGGNEQFF
TRBV15,TRBD1,15,TRBJ2-7,NA,TGTGCCACCAGCGCCCCGGACAGGGAAGGGCACGAGCAGTACTTC,CATSAPDREGHEQYF
TRBV27,TRBD1,13,TRBJ1-2,NA,TGTGCCAGCAGGGACGACAGGGGCTATGGCTACACCTTC,CASRDDRGYGYTF
TRBV7-2,NA,15,TRBJ1-1,few,TGTGCCAGCAGCTTCCAAGCCGGGCCCGGGGGGAGAGCTTTCTTT,CASSFQAGPGGRAFF
TRBV28,NA,12,TRBJ2-1,NA,TGTGCCAGCAGTCCCCCCTACAATGAGCAGTTCTTC,CASSPPYNEQFF
TRBV5-1,TRBD1,15,TRBJ2-5,NA,TGCGCCAGCAGCTTGGACGGACAGGAACAAGAGACCCAGTACTTC,CASSLDGQEQETQYF
TRBV6-5,NA,15,TRBJ2-5,once,TGTGCCAGCAGGGGTAGCAGAGGGGTTCGCGAGACCCAGTACTTC,CASRGSRGVRETQYF
TRBV5-6,TRBD1,15,TRBJ1-1,NA,TGTGCCAGCAGTTTCCGGGACAGGCTGAACACTGAAGCTTTCTTT,CASSFRDRLNTEAFF
TRBV4-1,NA,14,TRBJ1-4,once,TGCGCCAGCAGCCAAGGGGCCACTAATGAAAAACTGTTTTTT,CASSQGATNEKLFF
TRBV10-2,TRBD1,14,TRBJ1-6,NA,TGCGCCAGCAGTGAGTCGGACAGGAATTCACCCCTCCACTTT,CASSESDRNSPLHF
TRBV5-6,NA,16,TRBJ2-7,NA,TGTGCCAGCAGCTGGGGAACCGGGGGGCAGGGCTACGAGCAGTACTTC,CASSWGTGGQGYEQYF
TRBV19,TRBD2,15,TRBJ2-1,NA,TGTGCCAGTAGTATTCTCGCGGGGGGGCTAAGTGAGCAGTTCTTC,CASSILAGGLSEQFF
TRBV7-8,NA,14,TRBJ2-2,NA,TGTGCCAGCACCCTAAGAGAAGGCACCGGGGAGCTGTTTTTT,CASTLREGTGELFF
TRBV5-5,NA,16,TRBJ2-1,NA,TGTGCCAGCAGCGTCTACTCCGCGAGCTCCTACAATGAGCAGTTCTTC,CASSVYSASSYNEQFF
TRBV4-1,TRBD2,18,TRBJ2-1,few,TGCGCCAGCAGCCGGACTAGCGGGAGTGACGCCTTTTCCAATGAGCAGTTCTTC,CASSRTSGSDAFSNEQFF
TRBV19,NA,17,TRBJ2-7,once,TGTGCCAGTAGTAGCGCCCCCGGGCAGGGGGGGACCTACGAGCAGTACTTC,CASSSAPGQGGTYEQYF
TRBV7-2,NA,15,TRBJ1-4,NA,TGTGCCAGCAGCTTGCCGGTGGGGGGGACTGAAAAACTGTTTTTT,CASSLPVGGTEKLFF
TRBV14,NA,15,TRBJ1-2,few,TGTGCCAGCAGCCAAGGCCCGGAACGTAACTATGGCTACACCTTC,CASSQGPERNYGYTF
TRBV11-2,NA,15,TRBJ2-7,NA,TGTGCCAGCAGCTTAGGGGAGGTAACACTATACGAGCAGTACTTC,CASSLGEVTLYEQYF
TRBV5-6,NA,15,TRBJ1-3,NA,TGTGCCAGCAGCTTGGAGGGCGGCTCTGGAAACACCATATATTTT,CASSLEGGSGNTIYF
TRBV28,NA,14,TRBJ1-2,NA,TGTGCCAGCAGCCCCCCGCAATCGAACTATGGCTACACCTTC,CASSPPQSNYGYTF